This entry features one TCR beta chain sequence. Its matching antigen is unknown. This table comes from immunoSEQ multiplex PCR, and its TCRdb copy is limited to in-frame clones, with some not included. The sample lists about 94,000 clones; more than 70% were seen once. This entry is derived from a study of OX40 agonist ivuxolimab in advanced cancers. Trimming took off 4 bases at V and 3 bases at J, with 16 bases between the two ends. This CDR3 has 15 residues. CDR1 and CDR2 from the germline V gene are SGHNT and YYREEE (reference sequence). Study-wide findings and caveats: Clones of CD4+ and CD8+ blood T cells grew by week 6 at doses of 0.1 to 3.0 mg/kg.

The sequencing used CD4+ or CD8+ T cells sorted from blood, collected in a trial of the OX40 agonist ivuxolimab. J is TRBJ2-5 and V is TRBV5-4; either TRBD1 or TRBD2 may fit D (5 bases each). This receptor was taken from an adult with an advanced solid tumor such as melanoma, head and neck, liver or kidney cancer. CDR3 nucleotide sequence: TGTGCCAGCAGCCGTGGTGGTAGAGGGGAAGAGACCCAGTACTTC. Its protein product is CASSRGGRGEETQYF.